The 8 T cell receptor beta chains below were found in one sample sequenced in a study of T-cell reconstitution after alpha-beta-depleted transplantation in children. Researchers prepared the TCRbeta library using unique molecular identifiers, the study reports. Via MiXCR, TCRdb re-called the PCR reads, giving one row per CDR3 protein. The table has hundreds of thousands of distinct CDR3 sequences, roughly 24% seen once; the top ten hold around 2.5%. The sample here was PBMCs, taken before TCRalphabeta/CD19-depleted stem cell transplant. Receptor source: a girl aged 2-10 years with Fanconi anemia, due to receive a stem cell transplant.

This clonotype was counted only a few times. This sequence joins TRBV30 and TRBJ2-7, with 10 nucleotides matching TRBD1. Trimming took 8 bases from V and 3 from J; bases not matched to a gene: 7. Germline V gene sequence: CDR1 GTSNPN, CDR2 SVGIG (reference sequence). CDR3 length: 13 residues. Here the CDR3 reads CATRTGGHYEQYF. The CDR3 coding sequence is TGTGCCACCAGGACAGGGGGGCACTACGAGCAGTACTTC.

The sample holds a few counts of this clonotype. The gene calls are TRBV9 and TRBJ2-1; 10 nucleotides match TRBD2. Germline loops: CDR1 SGDLS, CDR2 YYNGEE. This CDR3 has 18 residues. V lost 1 base, J lost 2 bases, and 9 bases stayed unmatched. The CDR3 here is CASSVSSGGATAYNEQFF. The CDR3 nucleotides are TGTGCCAGCAGCGTATCCAGCGGGGGGGCAACGGCCTACAATGAGCAGTTCTTC.

The chain employs TRBV24-1 and TRBJ2-1; no definite D call. The V end lost 5 bases, the J end lost 0 bases, and 19 bases lay between the germline ends. The V gene's germline CDR1 is KGHDR and CDR2 SFDVKD. CDR3 size: 18 residues. Here the CDR3 reads CATSGTSPRSPSYNEQFF. CDR3 DNA sequence: TGTGCCACCAGTGGTACAAGTCCCCGAAGTCCCTCCTACAATGAGCAGTTCTTC.

This clonotype was recorded many times. This sequence joins TRBV7-2 and TRBJ2-3; the D is unclear. Germline V gene lookup returns CDR1 SGHTA and CDR2 FQGNSA. V was clipped by 5 bases and J by 6 bases, with 6 bases between them. The CDR3 is 11 residues long. Here the CDR3 reads CASSPKDTQYF. In nucleotides, the CDR3 is TGTGCCAGCAGCCCAAAGGATACGCAGTATTTT.

This clonotype has at least ten counts. This chain joins TRBV10-3 and TRBJ1-1; TRBD1 matches at 7 bases. Germline trimming cut 6 bases from V and 1 base from J; bases unmatched to any gene: 8. This CDR3 region has 15 residues. CDR1 and CDR2 from the germline V gene are ENHRY and SYGVKD. CDR3 loop: CAISDEGQPNTEAFF. The CDR3 nucleotides read TGTGCCATCAGCGATGAGGGACAGCCGAACACTGAAGCTTTCTTT.

This clonotype was observed at least ten times. The chain combines TRBV28 with TRBJ1-4, with TRBD1 as a possible D gene (5 bases). The CDR3 is 16 amino acids. The germline V and J ends were trimmed by 7 bases and 7 bases, with 22 bases remaining between them. The V gene's germline CDR1 is MDHEN and CDR2 SYDVKM. CDR3 sequence: CASNLGDVRRGEKLFF. CDR3 sequence (DNA): TGTGCCAGCAACCTAGGGGACGTTCGACGGGGTGAAAAACTGTTTTTT.

The chain carries TRBV11-3 and TRBJ2-1, with 7 nucleotides matching TRBD2. The CDR3 has 17 residues. The J segment lost 3 bases and the V segment lost 2 bases, leaving 10 bases of the junction unmatched. Germline assignment: CDR1 SGHNT and CDR2 YENEEA. This CDR3 reads CASSLWGKAGSYNEQFF. DNA of the CDR3: TGTGCCAGCAGCTTATGGGGGAAAGCGGGGAGCTACAATGAGCAGTTCTTC.

This clonotype came up many times. The rearrangement uses TRBV29-1 and TRBJ2-1; D gene ambiguous. Trimming stripped 7 bases from V and 0 bases from J, with 16 bases between. CDR3 size: 15 residues. The germline V gene has CDR1 SQVTM and CDR2 ANQGSEA. The CDR3 here is CSAPRDIGSYNEQFF. DNA for the CDR3: TGCAGCGCTCCCCGCGACATAGGCTCCTACAATGAGCAGTTCTTC.